This entry describes one T cell receptor (beta chain). The target antigen is unknown. Libraries were prepared by immunoSEQ multiplex PCR; TCRdb keeps only in-frame clonotypes and omits some of them. The sample lists about 590,000 clones; around 95% were seen once. The germline V gene encodes CDR1 MNHEY and CDR2 SVGAGI. This CDR3 has 12 amino acids. V was shortened by 9 bases and J by 3 bases, with 11 bases between the two germline ends. Naive CD8 cells were CD45RO-negative, positively selected for CCR7, excluding terminally differentiated effector memory CD45RA+ cells. This entry belongs to a study of shared clonotypes between healthy human individuals. Study information: Donors were a couple of women and a few men aged 18 to 49. Study-wide results and limits: The sole specimen, blood, was sampled, and tissue repertoires likely differ.

The rearrangement links TRBV6-5 to TRBJ1-1; D remains ambiguous. The sequence was collected from a woman aged 25 to 45 in good health. The sequencing sample was made of naive CD8+ T cells sorted from blood. The CDR3 DNA follows: TGTGCCAGTCTTGGGTGGGACACTGAAGCTTTCTTT. Translating gives CASLGWDTEAFF.